This T cell receptor beta chain was captured by sequencing in a study of CD8+CD57+ T cells in acquired aplastic anemia. Turning to the study itself: Average DNA yield from sorted CD4+ and CD8+ cells was around 3.2 ug. Findings and caveats of the study: Levels of CD8+ Simpson's diversity were not significantly distinct in patients versus controls. A set of about 30 CD8+ CDR3 sequences was shared between patients and controls, and these sequences appeared highly expressed in patients.

Notes on this clonotype: Its specificity is not known.

Genomic DNA, serving as template, underwent TCR beta VDJ and CDR3 profiling. TCRdb fed the reads into MiXCR, producing one record per CDR3 protein. The sample lists 250,000 to 300,000 distinct CDR3 sequences, about 56% seen once, with approximately 8.2% in the top ten. There are 13 residues in the CDR3. Trimming removed 6 bases from V and 5 bases from J; junction bases left unmatched: 6. Germline loops: CDR1 SEHNR, CDR2 FQNEAQ (reference sequence). The sequence derives from a human donor with severe aplastic anemia or a healthy control (not recorded which). The material sequenced was sorted CD4+, CD8+, or CD8+CD57+ T cells (not recorded which) from PBMCs. This chain connects TRBV7-9 to TRBJ2-7, with 8 bases aligning to TRBD1. The chain's CDR3 is CASRNDRGHEQYF. For the CDR3, the DNA is TGTGCCAGCAGAAACGACAGGGGCCACGAGCAGTACTTC. Drawing the rest from reference TRBV7-9 and TRBJ2-7, the complete variable domain is DTGVSQNPRHKITKRGQNVTFRCDPISEHNRLYWYRQTLGQGPEFLTYFQNEAQLEKSRLLSDRFSAERPKGSFSTLEIQRTEQGDSAMYLCASRNDRGHEQYFGPGTRLTVT.